Sequencing of this T cell receptor beta chain was carried out in a study of blood T cell repertoires in COVID-19. The wider study: Both acute and convalescent COVID-19 samples were obtained from the United States, Italy and Spain.

There are 13 residues in the CDR3. Germline-derived CDR1 and CDR2 are MNHEY and SVGAGI. V shed 6 bases and J shed 3 bases, with 8 bases lying between them. In the original processing: Amplifying reference gene primers gave estimates of nucleated cell counts. Generated by immunoSEQ multiplex PCR, the TCRdb table keeps only in-frame clones and is missing some. Clone size and the V and J calls come from that table; the DNA yielded D and trimming. The sample records about 210,000 clones, 70% to 90% being singletons. The J gene is TRBJ1-4, the V gene TRBV6-5, with a weak D call TRBD1 (6 bases). The TCR was taken from a woman in her 70s with acute or convalescent COVID-19. Sequences were obtained from peripheral blood. The CDR3 is CASRQGANEKLFF. The DNA for the CDR3 is TGTGCCAGCAGACAGGGAGCTAATGAAAAACTGTTTTTT.